Shown below are 22 T cell receptor beta chains from a single sample sequenced in a study of T cells in Graves' hyperthyroidism and ophthalmopathy. Researchers took RNA transcripts and amplified the TCR beta CDR3 regions from them. TCR CDR3 underwent first-round RT-PCR with the HTBI primer set. Via MiXCR, TCRdb re-called the multiplex PCR reads, giving one row per CDR3 protein. The data contain around 500,000 distinct CDR3 sequences, 15% to 20% of them singletons. Input material: blood. Every receptor here comes from a woman aged 25 to 39 with Graves' ophthalmopathy.

This clonotype came up many times. The chain uses TRBV5-1 and TRBJ2-5; D might be TRBD2 (6 bases). V was cut by 0 bases and J by 2 bases, with 8 bases left in between. The CDR3 sequence is 14 residues long. Looked up from germline, CDR1 is SGHRS and CDR2 is YFSETQ. The CDR3: CASSLAGTQETQYF. CDR3 bases: TGCGCCAGCAGCTTGGCCGGGACTCAAGAGACCCAGTACTTC.

This clonotype was counted only a few times. The CDR3 sequence: CSVEVWVGTEAFF. In nucleotides, the CDR3 is TGCAGCGTTGAAGTCTGGGTGGGCACTGAAGCTTTCTTT. The chain couples TRBV29-1 to TRBJ1-1; D not resolved. Trimming removed 1 base from V and 4 bases from J, with 10 bases in between. Looked up from germline, CDR1 is SQVTM and CDR2 is ANQGSEA. The CDR3 is made up of 13 amino acids.

The sample holds many counts of this clonotype. The chain employs TRBV28 and TRBJ1-2; D gene uncertain. V gave up 2 bases and J gave up 5 bases, with 6 bases separating them. Germline V gives CDR1 MDHEN, CDR2 SYDVKM. The CDR3 length is 12 residues. CDR3: CASSLRGYGYTF. CDR3 coding DNA: TGTGCCAGCAGTTTAAGAGGGTATGGCTACACCTTC.

The chain is built from TRBV25-1 and TRBJ2-3; 11 bases line up with TRBD2. This CDR3 region has 15 residues. With V trimmed by 4 bases and J by 5 bases, 5 bases remained unmatched. CDR1 is MGHDK and CDR2 is SYGVNS in the germline V gene. Here the CDR3 reads CASSGTGTSGDTQYF. The CDR3 DNA sequence: TGTGCCAGCAGTGGGACCGGGACTAGCGGAGATACGCAGTATTTT.

This clonotype has a handful of counts. The chain employs TRBV10-2 and TRBJ1-6; D not certain. Germline V gives CDR1 WSHSY, CDR2 SAAADI. The CDR3 totals 13 residues. V lost 3 bases to trimming and J lost 8 bases, with 8 bases between them. CDR3 nucleotide sequence: TGCGCCAGCAGTGAATCTGAGTATTCACCCCTCCACTTT. Its translation: CASSESEYSPLHF.

This clonotype was detected only a few times. The chain recombines TRBV5-1 with TRBJ1-3; 7 bases are shared with TRBD1. Per the germline V gene, CDR1 is SGHRS and CDR2 is YFSETQ. Unmatched junction bases numbered 4, after V lost 1 base and J lost 0 bases. The CDR3 sequence is 16 residues long. CDR3 sequence reads: CASSLPGQNSGNTIYF. The CDR3 DNA reads as TGCGCCAGCAGCTTGCCGGGACAGAACTCTGGAAACACCATATATTTT.

This clonotype was detected ten times or more. This chain links TRBV30 with TRBJ2-1; the D gene is possibly TRBD1 (6 bases). There are 14 residues in the CDR3. Germline CDR1 and CDR2: GTSNPN and SVGIG (reference sequence). V lost 4 bases, J lost 6 bases, and 16 bases lay in between. CDR3 nucleotide sequence: TGTGCCTGGAACCGGGACATCGGCATCAATGAGCAGTTCTTC. Amino acid sequence: CAWNRDIGINEQFF.

This rearrangement joins TRBV20-1 to TRBJ2-2; D may match TRBD1 or TRBD2 (5 bases each). Germline CDR1 reads DFQATT; CDR2 reads SNEGSKA (reference sequence). The CDR3 totals 16 residues. Trimming removed 0 bases at V and 6 bases at J, with 17 bases between. CDR3 sequence: CSARDPGRGSAGELFF. The CDR3 DNA reads TGCAGTGCTAGAGATCCGGGACGGGGTTCAGCCGGGGAGCTGTTTTTT.

This clonotype has at least ten counts. This chain joins TRBV20-1 and TRBJ2-1; D might be TRBD1 or TRBD2, each matching 6 bases. There are 16 residues in the CDR3. Trimming stripped 6 bases from V and 4 bases from J, with 22 bases between. Germline lookup yields CDR1 DFQATT and CDR2 SNEGSKA (reference sequence). Here the CDR3 DNA reads TGCAGTGCAAAAAGGGGGGTTGGCGGGAAGTACAATGAGCAGTTCTTC. It is translated as CSAKRGVGGKYNEQFF.

This clonotype was counted ten times or more. This chain connects TRBV7-2 to TRBJ2-5, with TRBD2 matching 7 bases. Trimming cost V 0 bases and J 2 bases; bases outside gene matches: 3. The CDR3 contains 15 residues. Germline values: CDR1 SGHTA, CDR2 FQGNSA. The DNA of the CDR3 is TGTGCCAGCAGCTTAGCACTAGCGCTACAAGAGACCCAGTACTTC. This codes for CASSLALALQETQYF.

This clonotype was seen at least ten times. The chain has TRBV5-1 and TRBJ2-7; 10 nucleotides agree with TRBD2. Germline assignment: CDR1 SGHRS and CDR2 YFSETQ. The CDR3 is 14 amino acids. Losses at the gene ends were 3 bases for V and 1 base for J; bases not matched to a gene: 1. Here the CDR3 DNA reads TGCGCCAGCAGCTATAGCGGGGGGTCCTACGAGCAGTACTTC. Protein sequence: CASSYSGGSYEQYF. The full variable domain, rest sourced from reference TRBV5-1 and TRBJ2-7, is KAGVTQTPRYLIKTRGQQVTLSCSPISGHRSVSWYQQTPGQGLQFLFEYFSETQRNKGNFPGRFSGRQFSNSRSEMNVSTLELGDSALYLCASSYSGGSYEQYFGPGTRLTVT.

CDR3 loop: CASSLASQQYGYTF. CDR3 coding DNA: TGTGCCAGCAGCTTAGCGAGTCAGCAATATGGCTACACCTTC. The chain uses TRBV7-2 and TRBJ1-2; no reliable D call. CDR3 size: 14 residues. Looked up from germline, CDR1 is SGHTA and CDR2 is FQGNSA. V was cut by 0 bases and J by 5 bases, with 10 bases left in between.

This chain connects TRBV20-1 to TRBJ1-2; no definite D call. The CDR3 spans 15 residues. Deletions cut 3 bases from V and 5 bases from J, with 19 bases between. Per the germline V gene, CDR1 is DFQATT and CDR2 is SNEGSKA (reference sequence). The CDR3 DNA reads TGCAGTGCTAGTTATATAGGGCAGGAGCCATATGGCTACACCTTC. It specifies CSASYIGQEPYGYTF.

This clonotype occurred many times. CDR3 in amino acids: CASSFLAATEEKLFF. The CDR3 region has the DNA TGTGCCAGCAGTTTCCTTGCAGCTACGGAGGAAAAACTGTTTTTT. This rearrangement joins TRBV2 to TRBJ1-4; D gene unclear. The V and J ends lost 5 bases and 8 bases respectively, with 18 bases between them. The V gene's germline CDR1 is SNHLY and CDR2 FYNNEI. This CDR3 region has 15 residues.

This clonotype was observed a handful of times. The genes are TRBV30 and TRBJ2-3; 10 bases agree with TRBD2. Trimming cost V 4 bases and J 6 bases; bases outside gene matches: 10. The germline V gene has CDR1 GTSNPN and CDR2 SVGIG (reference sequence). The CDR3 length is 15 residues. CDR3 DNA sequence: TGTGCCTGGACCCCAGCGGGAGGGCGCGGGGATACGCAGTATTTT. Translation: CAWTPAGGRGDTQYF.

About this clonotype itself: Given a much more abundant clone one base away, this may be a read error. The chain links TRBV6-8 to TRBJ1-1; D gene unclear. In germline, CDR1 is MNHGY, CDR2 SAAAGT. The CDR3 length is 14 residues. Here the CDR3 reads CASSYSTENTGAFF. DNA of the CDR3: TGTGCCAGCAGTTACTCGACCGAGAACACTGGAGCTTTCTTT.

This clonotype was recorded at least ten times. The chain joins TRBV6-2 or TRBV6-3 to TRBJ2-5, with D perhaps assigned TRBD1 or TRBD2 (5 bases each). CDR1 and CDR2 (germline): MNHEY, SVGEGT. The CDR3 is 14 residues long. Trimming shortened V by 7 bases and J by 3 bases, and 15 bases separated the two germline ends. The CDR3 is CASNRGFAEETQYF. The CDR3 DNA sequence: TGTGCCAGCAATCGGGGCTTTGCTGAAGAGACCCAGTACTTC.

This chain uses TRBV29-1 with TRBJ2-7, with 11 bases fitting TRBD2. The germline gives CDR1 SQVTM, CDR2 ANQGSEA. This CDR3 spans 18 amino acids. V was pared by 2 bases and J by 0 bases, with 12 bases of the junction left unmatched. The CDR3 sequence is CSVETTFSGRDSSYEQYF. The CDR3 bases are TGCAGCGTTGAAACCACGTTTAGCGGGAGGGATAGCTCCTACGAGCAGTACTTC.

This clonotype was seen only a few times. The chain employs TRBV10-3 and TRBJ1-1, with D possibly matching TRBD1 (6 bases). This CDR3 has 14 amino acids. The germline CDR1 and CDR2 sequences are ENHRY and SYGVKD. V was trimmed by 3 bases and J by 4 bases, leaving 12 bases between them. The DNA of the CDR3 is TGTGCCATCAGTGAAACACAGGGAGGCACTGAAGCTTTCTTT. Translation: CAISETQGGTEAFF.

The sample holds a few counts of this clonotype. The chain is built from TRBV4-1 and TRBJ2-3; D is uncertain. This CDR3 region has 14 residues. Per the germline V gene, CDR1 is MGHRA and CDR2 is YSYEKL. V was shortened by 2 bases and J by 2 bases, with 8 bases between the two germline ends. This chain's CDR3 is CASSQLPYTDTQYF. CDR3 nucleotide sequence: TGCGCCAGCAGCCAACTTCCTTACACAGATACGCAGTATTTT.

The rearrangement joins TRBV6-5 to TRBJ1-2; D not certain. CDR3 size: 15 residues. Germline CDR1 reads MNHEY; CDR2 reads SVGAGI. Trimming pared 2 bases from V and 0 bases from J, leaving 10 bases between. Here the CDR3 DNA reads TGTGCCAGCAGTTACATGGGAGTTTCTAACTATGGCTACACCTTC. This encodes CASSYMGVSNYGYTF.

In its sample, this clonotype was seen many times. The CDR3 DNA follows: TGTGCCAGCTCACCACCAGGGGGCTACGAGCAGTACTTC. Translated: CASSPPGGYEQYF. The V call is TRBV18, the J call TRBJ2-7, with a tentative D call TRBD1 (6 bases). CDR1 and CDR2 (germline): KGHSH, LQKENI. V dropped 0 bases and J dropped 3 bases, with 6 bases sitting between them. The CDR3 runs to 13 residues. The whole variable domain, filled in from reference TRBV18 and TRBJ2-7, reads NAGVMQNPRHLVRRRGQEARLRCSPMKGHSHVYWYRQLPEEGLKFMVYLQKENIIDESGMPKERFSAEFPKEGPSILRIQQVVRGDSAAYFCASSPPGGYEQYFGPGTRLTVT.